This TCR beta chain was recorded in a study of T cell responses to AZD1222 COVID-19 vaccine. CDR1 SGDLS and CDR2 YYNGEE come from the germline V gene. The CDR3 covers 16 residues. Trimming pared 2 bases from V and 8 bases from J, leaving 19 bases between. Libraries were prepared by immunoSEQ multiplex PCR; TCRdb keeps only in-frame clonotypes and omits some of them. This sample has 150,000 to 200,000 clones, with over 85% found just once. This chain connects TRBV9 to TRBJ1-4; TRBD1 might be the D (6 bases). The TCR was taken from an adult in good health. The material was peripheral blood, obtained on day 0 of AZD1222 vaccination. Here the CDR3 DNA reads TGTGCCAGCAGCGTGGGGTCACAGGGTTGGAGGGAAAAACTGTTTTTT. This gives the protein CASSVGSQGWREKLFF.